This TCR beta chain was identified during a study of spatial heterogeneity in lung cancer. General observations from the study: At resection, ubiquitous expanded tumor TCRs appeared in blood more than at follow-up.

Every cDNA TCR molecule received its own unique molecular identifier. TCRdb reprocessed the 5' RACE reads with MiXCR, giving one entry per CDR3 protein. The sample carries 30,000 to 45,000 distinct CDR3 sequences, 6.5% to 9% recorded once. Germline values: CDR1 SEHNR, CDR2 FQNEAQ (reference sequence). The ends were cut back, 4 bases at V and 4 bases at J, with 13 bases in the middle. The CDR3 contains 14 residues. Comments on this clonotype: The antigen remains unidentified.

The time point was: sample taken at primary tumor resection. Whole RNA from tumor, nontumor lung or frozen PBMC was sequenced unsorted. The starting material was PBMCs, obtained at surgery. The rearrangement uses TRBV7-9 and TRBJ2-5; a possible D gene is TRBD1 (6 bases). The source is a female donor with early-stage non-small cell lung cancer. As DNA, the CDR3 is TGTGCCAGCAGCTGGACGGGCAGGGGAGAGACCCAGTACTTC. Protein product: CASSWTGRGETQYF.